This paragraph reports one TCR beta chain. Antigen: not known. Time point reported: week 5, during vaccination. The content of each vaccine dose was 300 ug of mutant IDH1 20-mer peptide, and topical imiquimod accompanied it. The CDR3 loop spans 13 amino acids. The germline V gene has CDR1 SGHNT and CDR2 YYREEE (reference sequence). Trimming at V came to 4 bases and at J to 2 bases, leaving 1 base not matched to a gene. This record comes from a study of a mutant IDH1 vaccine in newly diagnosed glioma. The method was immunoSEQ multiplex PCR; TCRdb's version includes in-frame clones alone and lacks a portion of them. The table shows roughly 30,000 clones, with around 85% occurring only once.

This sequence was found in a man aged 30 to 45 with glioma. Specimen: PBMCs, collected from a glioma patient whose treatment included an IDH1 peptide vaccine. The V gene is TRBV5-4, the J gene TRBJ2-5; 8 bases map to TRBD2. The CDR3, as DNA: TGTGCCAGCAGCCCGGGGGGGCAAGAGACCCAGTACTTC. It codes for CASSPGGQETQYF. Full variable domain (missing parts from reference TRBV5-4 and TRBJ2-5): ETGVTQSPTHLIKTRGQQVTLRCSSQSGHNTVSWYQQALGQGPQFIFQYYREEENGRGNFPPRFSGLQFPNYSSELNVNALELDDSALYLCASSPGGQETQYFGPGTRLLVL.